This TCR beta chain comes out of a study of T cells in Graves' hyperthyroidism and ophthalmopathy. Diagnosis of hyperthyroidism was new in patients aged 18 to 65, and its duration was under 2 months. Diagnostic assessment was based on clinical symptoms, serum thyroxine and TRAb, thyroid ultrasound and orbital computed tomography. On this clonotype itself: What it binds is not known.

Notes on the study in general: Among clonotypes expanded in thyroid above 0.001, most were also found in blood. A median about 7 months before onset, the model predicted ophthalmopathy.

TCR beta CDR3 regions were amplified from RNA. Using the HTBI primer set, a first-round RT-PCR was run on the TCR CDR3. MiXCR, applied by TCRdb to the multiplex PCR reads, yields one record per CDR3 protein. The sample comprises hundreds of thousands of distinct CDR3 sequences, less than 15% of which are singletons, and about a tenth rests with the top ten. The CDR3 totals 15 residues. Germline V gives CDR1 SGHRS, CDR2 YFSETQ. V lost 5 bases and J 0 bases, leaving 13 bases between the germline ends. Sequencing input: blood. The source of this sequence is a woman aged 18-29 years with Graves' hyperthyroidism. This chain uses TRBV5-1 with TRBJ2-3, with D possibly matching TRBD2 (7 bases). CDR3 region: CASRDSGTSTDTQYF. DNA of the CDR3: TGCGCCAGCAGGGACAGCGGGACTAGCACAGATACGCAGTATTTT.